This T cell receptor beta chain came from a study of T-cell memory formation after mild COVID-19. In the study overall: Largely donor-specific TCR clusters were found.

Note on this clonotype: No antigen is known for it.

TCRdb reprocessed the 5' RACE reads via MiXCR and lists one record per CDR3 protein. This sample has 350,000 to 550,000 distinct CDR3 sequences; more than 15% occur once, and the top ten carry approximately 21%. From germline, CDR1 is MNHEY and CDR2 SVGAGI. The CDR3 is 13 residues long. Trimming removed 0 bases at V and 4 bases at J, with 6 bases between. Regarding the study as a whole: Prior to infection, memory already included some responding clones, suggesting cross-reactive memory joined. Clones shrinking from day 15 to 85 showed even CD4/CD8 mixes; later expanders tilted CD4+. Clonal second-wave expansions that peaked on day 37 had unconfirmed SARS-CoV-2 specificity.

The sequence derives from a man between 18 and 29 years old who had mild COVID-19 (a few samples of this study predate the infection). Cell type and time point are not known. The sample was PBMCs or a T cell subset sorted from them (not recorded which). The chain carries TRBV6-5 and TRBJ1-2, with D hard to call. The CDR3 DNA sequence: TGTGCCAGCAGTTACTCAGAGTTCTATGGCTACACCTTC. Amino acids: CASSYSEFYGYTF.